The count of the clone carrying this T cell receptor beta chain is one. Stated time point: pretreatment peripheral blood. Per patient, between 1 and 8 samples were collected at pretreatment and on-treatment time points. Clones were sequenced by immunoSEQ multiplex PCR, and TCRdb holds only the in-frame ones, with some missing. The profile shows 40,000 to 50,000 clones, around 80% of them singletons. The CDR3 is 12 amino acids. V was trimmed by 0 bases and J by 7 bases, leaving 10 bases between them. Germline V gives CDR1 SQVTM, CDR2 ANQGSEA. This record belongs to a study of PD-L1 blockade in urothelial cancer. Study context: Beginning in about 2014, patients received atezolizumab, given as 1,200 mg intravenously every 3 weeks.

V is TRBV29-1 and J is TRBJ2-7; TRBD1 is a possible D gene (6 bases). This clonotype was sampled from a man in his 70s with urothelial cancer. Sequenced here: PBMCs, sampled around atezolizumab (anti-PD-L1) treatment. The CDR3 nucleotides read TGCAGCGTTGAAGATAAGGACAGAGAGCAGTACTTC. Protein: CSVEDKDREQYF.